This TCR beta chain was recorded in a study of OX40 agonist ivuxolimab in advanced cancers. Study information: Participants averaged 60 years of age (range roughly 23 to 90) and were 75% to 90% male. Partial responses were achieved by three patients: one hepatocellular carcinoma, two cutaneous melanoma.

Some clones are missing from TCRdb's copy, which holds only in-frame ones; the method was immunoSEQ multiplex PCR. Of 80,000 to 85,000 clones listed, approximately 86% are singletons. On cycle 4 day 1 and cycle 7 day 1, as well as at baseline, blood was sampled. The CDR3 contains 12 residues. Germline CDR1 and CDR2: LNHNV and YYDKDF (reference sequence). With regard to this clone: The junction and the germline gene differ at one end; a read error may be behind it.

The sample was CD4+ or CD8+ T cells sorted from blood, taken in a trial of the OX40 agonist ivuxolimab. V usage is TRBV15 and J usage is TRBJ1-2; D is unresolved. This TCR was sampled from an adult with an advanced solid tumor such as melanoma, head and neck, liver or kidney cancer. This chain's CDR3 is CATSRDNSGYTF. CDR3 in DNA: TGTGCCACCAGCAGAGATAACTCTGGCTACACCTTC. The full variable domain, completed using reference TRBV15 and TRBJ1-2, is DAMVIQNPRYQVTQFGKPVTLSCSQTLNHNVMYWYQQKSSQAPKLLFHYYDKDFNNEADTPDNFQSRRPNTSFCFLDIRSPGLGDTAMYLCATSRDNSGYTFGSGTRLTVV.